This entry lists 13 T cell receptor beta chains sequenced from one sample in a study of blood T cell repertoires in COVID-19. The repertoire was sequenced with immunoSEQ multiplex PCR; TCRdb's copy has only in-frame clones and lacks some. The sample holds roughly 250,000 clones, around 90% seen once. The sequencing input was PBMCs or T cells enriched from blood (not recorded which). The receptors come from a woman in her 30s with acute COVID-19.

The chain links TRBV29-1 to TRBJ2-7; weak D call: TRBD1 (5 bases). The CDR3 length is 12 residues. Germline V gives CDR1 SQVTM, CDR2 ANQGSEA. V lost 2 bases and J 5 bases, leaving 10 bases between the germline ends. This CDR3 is CSVERGRDEQYF. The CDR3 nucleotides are TGCAGCGTTGAAAGGGGCAGGGACGAGCAGTACTTC.

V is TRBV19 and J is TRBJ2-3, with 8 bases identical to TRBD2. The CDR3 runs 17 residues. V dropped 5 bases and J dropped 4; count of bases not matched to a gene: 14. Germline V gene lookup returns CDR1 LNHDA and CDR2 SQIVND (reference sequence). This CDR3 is CASSPLLGAGDSDTQYF. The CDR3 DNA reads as TGTGCCAGTAGTCCCCTTTTAGGAGCGGGGGACTCAGATACGCAGTATTTT.

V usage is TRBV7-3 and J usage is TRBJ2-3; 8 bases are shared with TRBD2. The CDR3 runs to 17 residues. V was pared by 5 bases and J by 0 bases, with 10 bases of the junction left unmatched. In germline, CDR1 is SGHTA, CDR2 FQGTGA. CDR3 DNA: TGTGCCAGCAGCCGAAGATTAGCGGGGCATAGCACAGATACGCAGTATTTT. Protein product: CASSRRLAGHSTDTQYF. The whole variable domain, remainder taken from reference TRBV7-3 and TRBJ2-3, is GAGVSQTPSNKVTEKGKYVELRCDPISGHTALYWYRQSLGQGPEFLIYFQGTGAADDSGLPNDRFFAVRPEGSVSTLKIQRTERGDSAVYLCASSRRLAGHSTDTQYFGPGTRLTVL.

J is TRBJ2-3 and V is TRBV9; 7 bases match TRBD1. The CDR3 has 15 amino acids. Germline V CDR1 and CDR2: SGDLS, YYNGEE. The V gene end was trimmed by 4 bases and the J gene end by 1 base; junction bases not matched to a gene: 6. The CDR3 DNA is TGTGCCAGCAGCACGAGAGGACAGGGCACAGATACGCAGTATTTT. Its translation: CASSTRGQGTDTQYF.

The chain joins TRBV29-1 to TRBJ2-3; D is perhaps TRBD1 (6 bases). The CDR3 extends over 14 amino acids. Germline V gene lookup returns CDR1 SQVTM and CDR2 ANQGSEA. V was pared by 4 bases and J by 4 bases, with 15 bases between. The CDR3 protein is CSVAKTGSADTQYF. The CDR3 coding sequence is TGCAGCGTTGCAAAGACAGGCAGCGCAGATACGCAGTATTTT.

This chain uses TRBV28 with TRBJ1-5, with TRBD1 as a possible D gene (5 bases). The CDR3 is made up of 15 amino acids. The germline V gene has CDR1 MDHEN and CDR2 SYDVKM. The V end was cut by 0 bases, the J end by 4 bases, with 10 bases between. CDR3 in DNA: TGTGCCAGCAGTTTATGGGGACTACAGAATCAGCCCCAGCATTTT. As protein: CASSLWGLQNQPQHF.

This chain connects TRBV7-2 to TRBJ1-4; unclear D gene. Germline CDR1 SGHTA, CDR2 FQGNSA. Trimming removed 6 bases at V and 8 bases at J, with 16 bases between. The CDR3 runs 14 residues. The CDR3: CASRTGRTNEKLFF. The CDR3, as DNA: TGTGCCAGCAGGACGGGAAGAACAAACGAAAAACTGTTTTTT.

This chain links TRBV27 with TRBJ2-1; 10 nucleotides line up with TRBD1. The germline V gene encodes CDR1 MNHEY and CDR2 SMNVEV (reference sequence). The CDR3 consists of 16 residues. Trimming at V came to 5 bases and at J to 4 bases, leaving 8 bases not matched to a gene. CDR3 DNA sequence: TGTGCCAGCAGTACCCCACGGGACAGGGGATACAATGAGCAGTTCTTC. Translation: CASSTPRDRGYNEQFF.

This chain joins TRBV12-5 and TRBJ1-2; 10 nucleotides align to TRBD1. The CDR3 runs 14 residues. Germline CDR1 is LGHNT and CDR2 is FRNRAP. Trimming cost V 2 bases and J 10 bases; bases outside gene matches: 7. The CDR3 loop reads CASGLPDRGEDYTF. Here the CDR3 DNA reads TGTGCTAGTGGTTTGCCGGACAGGGGGGAGGACTACACCTTC.

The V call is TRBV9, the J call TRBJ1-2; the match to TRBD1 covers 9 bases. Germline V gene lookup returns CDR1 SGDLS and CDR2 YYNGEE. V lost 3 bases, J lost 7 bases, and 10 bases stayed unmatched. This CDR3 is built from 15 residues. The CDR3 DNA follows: TGTGCCAGCAGCGGGCGGACAGGGGTAATGGGTGGCTACACCTTC. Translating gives CASSGRTGVMGGYTF.

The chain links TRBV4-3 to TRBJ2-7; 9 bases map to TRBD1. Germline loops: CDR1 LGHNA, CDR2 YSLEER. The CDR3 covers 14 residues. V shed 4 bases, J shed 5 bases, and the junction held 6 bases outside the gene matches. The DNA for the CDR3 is TGCGCCAGCAGCCGATTGCGGGACAGGGACGAGCAGTACTTC. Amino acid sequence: CASSRLRDRDEQYF.

CDR3: CSARDVAVQYF. In DNA, the CDR3 is TGCAGTGCTAGAGATGTGGCAGTTCAGTACTTC. The chain combines TRBV20-1 with TRBJ2-4, with no clear D. Trimming removed 0 bases at V and 11 bases at J, with 8 bases between. The CDR3 contains 11 residues. Germline V CDR1 and CDR2: DFQATT, SNEGSKA (reference sequence).

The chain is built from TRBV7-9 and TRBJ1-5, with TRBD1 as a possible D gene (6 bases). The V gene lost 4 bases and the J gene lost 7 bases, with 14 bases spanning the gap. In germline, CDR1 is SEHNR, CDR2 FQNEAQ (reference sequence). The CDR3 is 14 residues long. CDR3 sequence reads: CASSSQGSLQPQHF. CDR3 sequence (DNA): TGTGCCAGCAGCTCACAGGGATCGCTACAGCCCCAGCATTTT.